The 9 T cell receptor beta chains listed next were all sequenced from one sample in a study of PD-L1 blockade in urothelial cancer. The data were produced by immunoSEQ multiplex PCR, yet TCRdb's version contains in-frame clones alone and is incomplete. The sample has roughly 84,000 clones, 82% seen once. Sample: PBMCs, taken around atezolizumab (anti-PD-L1) treatment. The receptors come from a man aged 70 or older with urothelial cancer.

This chain's CDR3 is CASSPSRGDEQYF. Written as DNA, the CDR3 is TGTGCCAGCAGCCCGTCCAGGGGTGACGAGCAGTACTTC. This rearrangement joins TRBV5-4 to TRBJ2-7, with D perhaps TRBD1 (6 bases). CDR3 size: 13 residues. Germline CDR1 and CDR2: SGHNT and YYREEE (reference sequence). V lost 4 bases and J lost 5, with 13 bases in between.

This clone was seen repeatedly, ten times or more. The J gene is TRBJ2-2, the V gene TRBV13, with a weak D call TRBD1 (5 bases). The CDR3 loop spans 13 amino acids. Germline V gives CDR1 PRHDT, CDR2 FYEKMQ (reference sequence). V dropped 7 bases and J dropped 3 bases, with 9 bases sitting between them. Here the CDR3 reads CASTQGDTGELFF. The DNA for the CDR3 is TGTGCCAGCACGCAGGGCGACACCGGGGAGCTGTTTTTT.

The rearrangement joins TRBV18 to TRBJ1-3, with unresolved D. Germline V gene lookup returns CDR1 KGHSH and CDR2 LQKENI. This CDR3 has 14 amino acids. Trimming shortened V by 8 bases and J by 2 bases, and 13 bases separated the two germline ends. The CDR3 bases are TGTGCCAGCGGATGGGCGACCGCTGGAAACACCATATATTTT. Amino acids: CASGWATAGNTIYF.

The chain uses TRBV5-1 and TRBJ1-1, with D uncertain. In germline, CDR1 is SGHRS, CDR2 YFSETQ. The CDR3 is 15 residues long. V was cut by 0 bases and J by 5 bases, with 14 bases left in between. The CDR3 coding sequence is TGCGCCAGCAGCTTGGTGGTCGGCGGTGAGACTGAAGCTTTCTTT. Its protein is CASSLVVGGETEAFF.

V gene TRBV11-2 combines with J gene TRBJ1-6; 9 bases agree with TRBD1. Trimming took 2 bases from V and 7 from J; bases not matched to a gene: 6. Germline CDR1 SGHAT, CDR2 FQNNGV. This CDR3 is built from 16 residues. The DNA for the CDR3 is TGTGCCAGCAGCTTAACAACAGGGGGCCGGAATTCACCCCTCCACTTT. Translating it yields CASSLTTGGRNSPLHF.

The chain is built from TRBV30 and TRBJ1-5; 8 bases agree with TRBD1. Germline V gene sequence: CDR1 GTSNPN, CDR2 SVGIG (reference sequence). The trim removed 2 bases at V and 2 bases at J, leaving 2 bases unmatched. There are 14 residues in the CDR3. Written as DNA, the CDR3 is TGTGCCTGGAGTATGGGACAGGGCAATCAGCCCCAGCATTTT. Protein sequence: CAWSMGQGNQPQHF.

This chain connects TRBV7-9 to TRBJ2-3; D unclear. With 5 bases removed from V and 4 bases from J, the gap between germline ends came to 7 bases. Germline assignment: CDR1 SEHNR and CDR2 FQNEAQ (reference sequence). This CDR3 is 12 amino acids long. The CDR3 region has the DNA TGTGCCAGCAGCCCGGTGGCAGATACGCAGTATTTT. Its protein product is CASSPVADTQYF.

The rearrangement links TRBV29-1 to TRBJ2-7, with D tentatively TRBD1 (5 bases). Germline-derived CDR1 and CDR2 are SQVTM and ANQGSEA. The CDR3 runs 16 residues. V was pared by 1 base and J by 2 bases, with 18 bases between. The DNA for the CDR3 is TGCAGCGTTGAAGTGGGGCAGACAGACGGCGCCTACGAGCAGTACTTC. It encodes CSVEVGQTDGAYEQYF.

The genes are TRBV28 and TRBJ1-2; D may be TRBD1 (6 bases). The CDR3 consists of 14 residues. Germline V gene data show CDR1 as MDHEN and CDR2 as SYDVKM. The germline V and J ends were trimmed by 5 bases and 0 bases, with 10 bases remaining between them. DNA of the CDR3: TGTGCCAGCAGTATAGGGGACACTAACTATGGCTACACCTTC. Residues: CASSIGDTNYGYTF.